The 25 T cell receptor beta chains in this list originate from one sample, sequenced in a study of cytomegalovirus exposure and HLA in healthy donors. Primers for the PCR totalled 60 Vbeta and 13 Jbeta. Produced via immunoSEQ multiplex PCR; TCRdb's table is partial and in-frame only. Of 120,000 or so clones listed, 70% to 80% were seen once; the top ten hold around 3.5%. The sequenced sample was PBMCs. Source of these receptors: a man aged 25 to 40 in good health and CMV-seronegative.

The table lists this clone with a few counts. The chain recombines TRBV19 with TRBJ2-1, with D possibly being TRBD1 (5 bases). The CDR3 totals 13 residues. V was cut by 7 bases and J by 6 bases, with 13 bases left in between. The V gene's germline CDR1 is LNHDA and CDR2 SQIVND (reference sequence). For the CDR3, the DNA is TGTGCCAGTACTACCAGGGTTACCAATGAGCAGTTCTTC. Translated: CASTTRVTNEQFF.

J is TRBJ2-3 and V is TRBV4-3; D not resolved. The CDR3 sequence is 15 residues long. Looked up from germline, CDR1 is LGHNA and CDR2 is YSLEER. V was shortened by 1 base and J by 3 bases, with 11 bases between the two germline ends. The CDR3 loop reads CASSQGAIGTDTQYF. For the CDR3, the DNA is TGCGCCAGCAGCCAAGGGGCCATCGGAACAGATACGCAGTATTTT.

The gene calls are TRBV10-1 and TRBJ2-2; tentative D call: TRBD1 (5 bases). The germline V gene has CDR1 WNHNN and CDR2 SYGVQD (reference sequence). CDR3 length: 14 residues. Trimming removed 6 bases at V and 2 bases at J, with 10 bases between. The CDR3 DNA follows: TGCGCCAGCAGGTCCGACAGAAACACCGGGGAGCTGTTTTTT. Protein product: CASRSDRNTGELFF.

The V call is TRBV10-1, the J call TRBJ2-2; D is undetermined. V was shortened by 2 bases and J by 5 bases, with 6 bases between the two germline ends. The CDR3 loop spans 13 amino acids. In germline, CDR1 is WNHNN, CDR2 SYGVQD (reference sequence). The CDR3 loop is CASSEHGTGELFF. In nucleotides, the CDR3 is TGCGCCAGCAGTGAGCACGGGACCGGGGAGCTGTTTTTT.

The CDR3 DNA reads TGTGCCAGCAGCAATTTGTGGGGCCTGACCGTGGCGCAGTATTTT. Its translation is CASSNLWGLTVAQYF. This chain joins TRBV21-1 and TRBJ2-3; no check of the table's D call, TRBD1, against the DNA was made. TRBV21-1 is designated a pseudogene. This CDR3 has 15 residues.

V is TRBV6-1 and J is TRBJ1-1; TRBD1 might be the D (6 bases). The CDR3 sequence is 12 residues long. V shed 8 bases and J shed 8 bases, with 15 bases lying between them. Germline CDR1 reads MNHNS; CDR2 reads SASEGT. The CDR3 DNA reads TGTGCCAGCGGGGGGGCGCCCGGGGAAGCTTTCTTT. This sequence encodes CASGGAPGEAFF.

This rearrangement joins TRBV19 to TRBJ1-1; the D gene is possibly TRBD1 (5 bases). The CDR3 is 14 amino acids. From germline, CDR1 is LNHDA and CDR2 SQIVND (reference sequence). Trimming removed 10 bases from V and 4 bases from J, with 19 bases in between. CDR3 bases: TGTGCCACTTCCTCAACCCAGGGCCCCACTGAAGCTTTCTTT. Translation gives CATSSTQGPTEAFF.

There are a few counts of this clone. V gene TRBV10-2 combines with J gene TRBJ1-1, with 7 bases identical to TRBD1. Looked up from germline, CDR1 is WSHSY and CDR2 is SAAADI. This CDR3 contains 16 residues. The V segment lost 6 bases and the J segment 5 bases; nucleotides outside the gene matches: 15. The CDR3 coding sequence is TGCGCCAGCAGCGACCGGACAGGTGGAAAGGGGACTGAAGCTTTCTTT. Amino acids: CASSDRTGGKGTEAFF.

The chain employs TRBV5-4 and TRBJ2-2; TRBD1 matches at 10 bases. The CDR3 totals 15 residues. The germline V gene has CDR1 SGHNT and CDR2 YYREEE (reference sequence). With V trimmed by 4 bases and J by 4 bases, 4 bases remained unmatched. CDR3 loop: CASSRQGAITGELFF. The CDR3 nucleotides read TGTGCCAGCAGCAGACAGGGGGCGATCACCGGGGAGCTGTTTTTT.

The chain combines TRBV5-4 with TRBJ1-6, with D perhaps TRBD1 (5 bases). The CDR3 has 16 residues. V was cut by 4 bases and J by 7 bases, with 18 bases left in between. Germline assignment: CDR1 SGHNT and CDR2 YYREEE (reference sequence). CDR3 region: CASSQTRTGRNSPLHF. The DNA of the CDR3 is TGTGCCAGCAGCCAAACCCGCACAGGTCGCAATTCACCCCTCCACTTT.

The chain carries TRBV5-1 and TRBJ2-3, with 7 positions matching TRBD1. The CDR3 contains 16 residues. Trimming at V came to 0 bases and at J to 2 bases, leaving 6 bases not matched to a gene. Germline V gene sequence: CDR1 SGHRS, CDR2 YFSETQ. Here the CDR3 reads CASSLALDRHTDTQYF. CDR3 DNA sequence: TGCGCCAGCAGCTTGGCCTTGGACAGGCACACAGATACGCAGTATTTT. Full variable domain (remainder filled in from reference TRBV5-1 and TRBJ2-3): KAGVTQTPRYLIKTRGQQVTLSCSPISGHRSVSWYQQTPGQGLQFLFEYFSETQRNKGNFPGRFSGRQFSNSRSEMNVSTLELGDSALYLCASSLALDRHTDTQYFGPGTRLTVL.

On this clone itself: This same CDR3 is encoded by further DNA sequences in the sample. The chain combines TRBV30 with TRBJ2-1, with 7 bases lining up with TRBD1. The CDR3 covers 14 residues. Germline CDR1 is GTSNPN and CDR2 is SVGIG (reference sequence). V dropped 3 bases and J dropped 7; count of bases not matched to a gene: 9. The CDR3 sequence is CAWRGQRGRNEQFF. The CDR3 region has the DNA TGTGCCTGGAGGGGTCAAAGGGGGCGGAATGAGCAGTTCTTC.

The chain has TRBV10-2 and TRBJ2-3; TRBD2 matches 9 bases. This CDR3 contains 16 residues. Trimming at V came to 8 bases and at J to 2 bases, leaving 11 bases not matched to a gene. The germline gives CDR1 WSHSY, CDR2 SAAADI. In nucleotides, the CDR3 is TGCGCCAGCTTTTGGGGTAGCGGGAGTACCACAGATACGCAGTATTTT. Translated, it gives CASFWGSGSTTDTQYF.

The gene calls are TRBV10-3 and TRBJ1-2; 7 nucleotides align to TRBD1. Germline V gene lookup returns CDR1 ENHRY and CDR2 SYGVKD. Trimming took 5 bases from V and 5 from J; bases not matched to a gene: 8. The CDR3 contains 14 residues. CDR3 sequence: CAISTSGTAYGYTF. For the CDR3, the DNA is TGTGCCATCAGTACCTCCGGGACAGCGTATGGCTACACCTTC.

The rearrangement joins TRBV6-1 to TRBJ1-4, with D perhaps TRBD1 (6 bases). V lost 7 bases to trimming and J lost 7 bases, with 13 bases between them. The CDR3 consists of 13 residues. Germline lookup yields CDR1 MNHNS and CDR2 SASEGT. CDR3 coding DNA: TGTGCCAGCAACAGGGATTCAGCTGAAAAACTGTTTTTT. As protein: CASNRDSAEKLFF.

V and J are TRBV5-6 and TRBJ2-7; tentatively, D is TRBD1 (5 bases). CDR1 is SGHDT and CDR2 is YYEEEE in the germline V gene. Trimming stripped 0 bases from V and 2 bases from J, with 6 bases between. The CDR3 is 13 amino acids. For the CDR3, the DNA is TGTGCCAGCAGCTTGGCAGGGCCCTACGAGCAGTACTTC. Amino acid sequence: CASSLAGPYEQYF. Based on the CDR3 plus reference TRBV5-6 and TRBJ2-7, the full variable domain is DAGVTQSPTHLIKTRGQQVTLRCSPKSGHDTVSWYQQALGQGPQFIFQYYEEEERQRGNFPDRFSGHQFPNYSSELNVNALLLGDSALYLCASSLAGPYEQYFGPGTRLTVT.

The genes are TRBV29-1 and TRBJ2-7; 11 nucleotides align to TRBD1. The CDR3 is 12 amino acids. V lost 6 bases to trimming and J lost 5 bases; unmatched junction nucleotides: 3. Per the germline V gene, CDR1 is SQVTM and CDR2 is ANQGSEA. CDR3 loop: CSVRTGGNEQYF. CDR3 in DNA: TGCAGCGTCCGGACAGGGGGCAACGAGCAGTACTTC.

This clone was seen only a few times. The chain couples TRBV19 to TRBJ1-1, with TRBD1 identical over 12 bases. The CDR3 totals 14 residues. The germline gives CDR1 LNHDA, CDR2 SQIVND (reference sequence). V gave up 8 bases and J gave up 5 bases; unmatched junction bases: 6. The CDR3 region is CASGTGGLGTEAFF. DNA of the CDR3: TGTGCCAGTGGGACAGGGGGCTTGGGGACTGAAGCTTTCTTT. Using reference TRBV19 and TRBJ1-1 for the parts outside the CDR3, the full variable domain is DGGITQSPKYLFRKEGQNVTLSCEQNLNHDAMYWYRQDPGQGLRLIYYSQIVNDFQKGDIAEGYSVSREKKESFPLTVTSAQKNPTAFYLCASGTGGLGTEAFFGQGTRLTVV.

This clone appeared once. The CDR3 sequence: CASSRSVNTEAFF. The DNA of the CDR3 is TGTGCCAGCAGCCGCAGCGTGAACACTGAAGCTTTCTTT. V is TRBV7-2 and J is TRBJ1-1; D is uncertain. Trimming removed 5 bases from V and 0 bases from J, with 7 bases in between. There are 13 residues in the CDR3. The V gene's germline CDR1 is SGHTA and CDR2 FQGNSA.

This clone was detected once. The gene calls are TRBV5-1 and TRBJ2-7; TRBD2 matches at 8 bases. The junction had 7 bases not matched to a gene; V was cut back by 4 bases and J by 4 bases. The CDR3 is 14 residues long. Germline V gives CDR1 SGHRS, CDR2 YFSETQ. The CDR3 coding sequence is TGCGCCAGCAGCACGACTAGCGTGAAATACGAGCAGTACTTC. This translates into CASSTTSVKYEQYF.

This clone occurred a few times. This chain connects TRBV14 to TRBJ2-7; 8 bases are shared with TRBD1. Germline V lookup: CDR1 SGHDN, CDR2 FVKESK. This CDR3 comprises 14 residues. Trimming removed 4 bases from V and 2 bases from J; junction bases left unmatched: 4. CDR3: CASSRQGLPYEQYF. CDR3 nucleotides: TGTGCCAGCAGCCGACAGGGGCTCCCCTACGAGCAGTACTTC.

CDR3 nucleotide sequence: TGTGCCAGCTCAAGGACAGGGGGTCCCACCCAGCATTTT. Amino acid sequence: CASSRTGGPTQHF. The chain has TRBV18 and TRBJ1-5; 10 bases are shared with TRBD1. CDR3 length: 13 amino acids. CDR1 is KGHSH, CDR2 LQKENI, per germline. The ends lost 5 bases at V and 11 bases at J; junction bases unmatched: 6. Filled out from reference TRBV18 and TRBJ1-5, the complete variable domain reads NAGVMQNPRHLVRRRGQEARLRCSPMKGHSHVYWYRQLPEEGLKFMVYLQKENIIDESGMPKERFSAEFPKEGPSILRIQQVVRGDSAAYFCASSRTGGPTQHFGDGTRLSIL.

Points on this clone: The sample holds other DNA sequences that translate to the same CDR3. The J gene is TRBJ1-1, the V gene TRBV7-9, with a weak D call TRBD1 (5 bases). The length of the CDR3 is 15 residues. The ends were cut back, 5 bases at V and 0 bases at J, with 13 bases in the middle. The germline V gene encodes CDR1 SEHNR and CDR2 FQNEAQ (reference sequence). Here the CDR3 reads CASSHLQAMNTEAFF. The CDR3 nucleotides read TGTGCCAGCAGCCACCTACAGGCTATGAACACTGAAGCTTTCTTT.

The gene calls are TRBV18 and TRBJ2-7; D call uncertain. The CDR3 extends over 13 amino acids. CDR1 is KGHSH, CDR2 LQKENI, per germline. Deletions cut 3 bases from V and 5 bases from J, with 11 bases between. The DNA for the CDR3 is TGTGCCAGCTCACCTACAGCCGCCCACGAGCAGTACTTC. It is translated as CASSPTAAHEQYF.

This clone was detected only a few times. The chain joins TRBV6-5 to TRBJ2-7; TRBD2 matches 8 bases. CDR1 and CDR2 (germline): MNHEY, SVGAGI. J was trimmed by 2 bases and V by 4 bases; bases with no gene match: 4. This CDR3 comprises 14 residues. This CDR3 is CASSLAGPTYEQYF. The CDR3, as DNA: TGTGCCAGCAGTTTAGCGGGGCCCACCTACGAGCAGTACTTC.